The 8 T cell receptor beta chains reported below all come from one sample, sequenced in a study of human T cells and chemical hapten exposure. Time point meaning: patch test 1, 2 weeks after DPC sensitization. Specified treatment: therapeutic diphenylcyclopropenone sensitization with weekly scalp DPC. Via MiXCR, TCRdb re-called the RACE reads, giving one row per CDR3 protein. The data contain about 380,000 distinct CDR3 sequences, approximately 5.1% of them singletons. The source was whole blood, collected in connection with sensitization to the hapten diphenylcyclopropenone (DPC). The origin of the receptors is a woman in her forties or fifties with alopecia areata. Some clones in this sample may be carry-over from other donors' samples.

This clonotype was seen at least ten times. J is TRBJ1-4 and V is TRBV7-9; D not resolved. This CDR3 comprises 13 residues. V dropped 2 bases and J dropped 8 bases, with 9 bases sitting between them. Germline CDR1 reads SEHNR; CDR2 reads FQNEAQ (reference sequence). The CDR3 spells CASSLNVDEKLFF. CDR3 bases: TGTGCCAGCAGCTTAAACGTCGACGAAAAACTGTTTTTT.

This clonotype was detected many times. The V gene is TRBV20-1, the J gene TRBJ2-1; D perhaps matches TRBD1 (6 bases). The CDR3 totals 15 residues. Between the trimmed V and J ends, which lost 3 bases and 1 base, there was a span of 13 bases. Germline CDR1 DFQATT, CDR2 SNEGSKA (reference sequence). This CDR3 is CSASVRGASYNEQFF. In nucleotides, the CDR3 is TGCAGTGCTAGCGTCAGGGGAGCTTCCTACAATGAGCAGTTCTTC.

This clonotype was detected a few times. The chain links TRBV7-9 to TRBJ1-1, with D possibly matching TRBD1 (5 bases). Germline CDR1 and CDR2: SEHNR and FQNEAQ (reference sequence). The V end was cut by 3 bases, the J end by 3 bases, with 11 bases between. The CDR3 has 14 residues. The CDR3 here is CASSLGREYTEAFF. CDR3 sequence (DNA): TGTGCCAGCAGCTTGGGCAGGGAATACACTGAAGCTTTCTTT.

This chain connects TRBV27 to TRBJ2-2; D not resolved. From germline, CDR1 is MNHEY and CDR2 SMNVEV (reference sequence). The CDR3 has 14 residues. The V end lost 4 bases, the J end lost 1 base, and 7 bases lay between the germline ends. The CDR3 DNA is TGTGCCAGCAGTTCGAGTTGGAACACCGGGGAGCTGTTTTTT. Encoded protein: CASSSSWNTGELFF.

This clonotype was seen many times. The chain joins TRBV6-5 to TRBJ2-5; D remains unclear. The CDR3 is 13 residues long. V was shortened by 4 bases and J by 5 bases, with 11 bases between the two germline ends. CDR1 MNHEY and CDR2 SVGAGI come from the germline V gene. Here the CDR3 reads CASSFLDEETQYF. The CDR3 nucleotides read TGTGCCAGCAGTTTCCTAGACGAGGAGACCCAGTACTTC.

This clonotype was seen a few times. The V gene is TRBV18, the J gene TRBJ2-7; perhaps TRBD1 as D (5 bases). Trimming took off 3 bases at V and 5 bases at J, with 11 bases between the two ends. The CDR3 is 13 amino acids. Germline V gene lookup returns CDR1 KGHSH and CDR2 LQKENI. The CDR3 DNA is TGTGCCAGCTCACCGGGGCCCCTCAACGAGCAGTACTTC. Its protein product is CASSPGPLNEQYF. Full variable domain (missing parts from reference TRBV18 and TRBJ2-7): NAGVMQNPRHLVRRRGQEARLRCSPMKGHSHVYWYRQLPEEGLKFMVYLQKENIIDESGMPKERFSAEFPKEGPSILRIQQVVRGDSAAYFCASSPGPLNEQYFGPGTRLTVT.

This clonotype was observed a few times. The chain has TRBV27 and TRBJ2-7, with a possible D match to TRBD1 (7 bases). CDR1 is MNHEY, CDR2 SMNVEV, per germline (reference sequence). The CDR3 totals 15 residues. V gave up 0 bases and J gave up 5 bases, with 14 bases separating them. Here the CDR3 reads CASSLSAGGSHEQYF. The CDR3 nucleotides read TGTGCCAGCAGTTTATCGGCAGGGGGGTCCCACGAGCAGTACTTC.

This clonotype was seen repeatedly, ten times or more. The chain has TRBV27 and TRBJ1-5; 9 positions match TRBD1. V lost 7 bases to trimming and J lost 7 bases; unmatched junction nucleotides: 11. The CDR3 runs to 15 residues. From germline, CDR1 is MNHEY and CDR2 SMNVEV (reference sequence). The CDR3 sequence is CASNLDGTGIQPQHF. The CDR3 nucleotides read TGTGCCAGCAATCTTGATGGGACAGGGATACAGCCCCAGCATTTT.